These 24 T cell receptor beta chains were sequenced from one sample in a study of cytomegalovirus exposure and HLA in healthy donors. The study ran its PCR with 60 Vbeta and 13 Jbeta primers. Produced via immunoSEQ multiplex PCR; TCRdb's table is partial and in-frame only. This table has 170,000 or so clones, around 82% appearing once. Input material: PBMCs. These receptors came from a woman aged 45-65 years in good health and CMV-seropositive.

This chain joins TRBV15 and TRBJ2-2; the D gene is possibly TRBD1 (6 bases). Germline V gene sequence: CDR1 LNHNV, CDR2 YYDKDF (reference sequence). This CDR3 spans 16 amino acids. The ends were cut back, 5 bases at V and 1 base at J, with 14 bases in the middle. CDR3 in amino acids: CATSRGRGWNTGELFF. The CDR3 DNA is TGTGCCACCAGCCGGGGCAGGGGCTGGAACACCGGGGAGCTGTTTTTT.

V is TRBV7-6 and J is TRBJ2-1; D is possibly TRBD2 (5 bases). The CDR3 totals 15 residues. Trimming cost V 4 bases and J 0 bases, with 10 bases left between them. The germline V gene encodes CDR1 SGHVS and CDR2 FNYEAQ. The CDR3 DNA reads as TGTGCCAGCAGCTCGACGGGGTACTCCTACAATGAGCAGTTCTTC. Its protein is CASSSTGYSYNEQFF.

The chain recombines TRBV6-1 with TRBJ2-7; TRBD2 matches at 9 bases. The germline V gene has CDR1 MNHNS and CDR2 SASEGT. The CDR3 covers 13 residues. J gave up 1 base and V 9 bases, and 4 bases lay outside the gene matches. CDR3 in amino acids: CASLSGGSYEQYF. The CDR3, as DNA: TGTGCCAGTCTTAGCGGGGGATCCTACGAGCAGTACTTC.

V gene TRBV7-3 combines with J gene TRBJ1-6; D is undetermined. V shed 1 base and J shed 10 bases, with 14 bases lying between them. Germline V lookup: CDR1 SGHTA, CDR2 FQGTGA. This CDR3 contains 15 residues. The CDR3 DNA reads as TGTGCCAGCAGCTTAATCGGTCCGCCATGGTCACCCCTCCACTTT. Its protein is CASSLIGPPWSPLHF.

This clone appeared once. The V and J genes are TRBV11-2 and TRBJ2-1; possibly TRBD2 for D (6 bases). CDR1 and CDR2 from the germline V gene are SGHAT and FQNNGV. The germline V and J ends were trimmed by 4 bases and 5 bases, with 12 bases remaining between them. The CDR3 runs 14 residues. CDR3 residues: CASSSGLTDNEQFF. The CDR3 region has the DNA TGTGCCAGCAGCTCGGGACTTACCGACAATGAGCAGTTCTTC.

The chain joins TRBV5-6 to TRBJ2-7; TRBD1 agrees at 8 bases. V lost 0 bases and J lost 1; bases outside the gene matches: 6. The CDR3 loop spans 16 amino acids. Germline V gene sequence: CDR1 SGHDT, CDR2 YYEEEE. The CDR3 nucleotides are TGTGCCAGCAGCTTGGCCGTAGGACAGGGTTCCTACGAGCAGTACTTC. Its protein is CASSLAVGQGSYEQYF.

CDR3 sequence reads: CASSEMGGFFYEQYF. DNA for the CDR3: TGTGCCAGCAGTGAGATGGGCGGGTTCTTCTACGAGCAGTACTTC. This chain connects TRBV6-1 to TRBJ2-7; D is possibly TRBD2 (5 bases). In germline, CDR1 is MNHNS, CDR2 SASEGT. The CDR3 covers 15 residues. V was shortened by 3 bases and J by 3 bases, with 15 bases between the two germline ends.

Here the CDR3 reads CASTSTGSYEQYF. The DNA for the CDR3 is TGTGCCAGCACCTCAACAGGCTCCTACGAGCAGTACTTC. This chain connects TRBV5-6 to TRBJ2-7; TRBD1 might be the D (5 bases). Germline V CDR1 and CDR2: SGHDT, YYEEEE. CDR3 length equals 13 residues. The ends were cut back, 6 bases at V and 0 bases at J, with 10 bases in the middle.

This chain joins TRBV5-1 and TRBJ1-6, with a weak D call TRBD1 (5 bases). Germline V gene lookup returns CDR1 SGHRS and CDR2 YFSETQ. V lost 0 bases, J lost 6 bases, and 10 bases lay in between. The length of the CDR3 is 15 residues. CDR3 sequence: CASSLEGAPNSPLHF. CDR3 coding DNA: TGCGCCAGCAGCTTGGAAGGGGCTCCTAATTCACCCCTCCACTTT.

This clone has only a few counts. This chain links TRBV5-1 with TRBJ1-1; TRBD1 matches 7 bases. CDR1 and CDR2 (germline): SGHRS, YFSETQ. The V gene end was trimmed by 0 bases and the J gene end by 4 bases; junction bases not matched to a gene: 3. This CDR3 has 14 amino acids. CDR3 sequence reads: CASSLDRGGTEAFF. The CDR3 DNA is TGCGCCAGCAGCTTGGACAGGGGAGGCACTGAAGCTTTCTTT.

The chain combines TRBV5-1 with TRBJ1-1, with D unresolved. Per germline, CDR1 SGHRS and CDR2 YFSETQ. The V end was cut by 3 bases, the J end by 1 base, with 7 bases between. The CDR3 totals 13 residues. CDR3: CASSSERNTEAFF. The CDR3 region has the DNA TGCGCCAGCAGCTCCGAGAGGAACACTGAAGCTTTCTTT.

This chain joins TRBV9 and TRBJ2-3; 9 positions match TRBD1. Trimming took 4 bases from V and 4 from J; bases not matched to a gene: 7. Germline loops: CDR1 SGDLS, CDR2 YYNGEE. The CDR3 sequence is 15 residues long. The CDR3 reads CASSSWTGDADTQYF. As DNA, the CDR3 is TGTGCCAGCAGCAGTTGGACAGGGGATGCAGATACGCAGTATTTT.

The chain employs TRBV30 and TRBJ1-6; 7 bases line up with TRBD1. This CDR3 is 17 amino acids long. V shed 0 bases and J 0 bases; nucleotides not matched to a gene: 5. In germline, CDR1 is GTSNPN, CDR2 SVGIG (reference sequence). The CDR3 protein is CAWSVRGGGSYNSPLHF. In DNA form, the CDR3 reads TGTGCCTGGAGTGTTCGAGGGGGCGGCTCCTATAATTCACCCCTCCACTTT.

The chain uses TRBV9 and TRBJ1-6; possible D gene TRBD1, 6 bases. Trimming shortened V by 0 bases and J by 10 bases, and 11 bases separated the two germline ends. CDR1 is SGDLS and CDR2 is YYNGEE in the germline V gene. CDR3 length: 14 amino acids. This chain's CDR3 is CASSVATRGSPLHF. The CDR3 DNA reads TGTGCCAGCAGCGTAGCCACCAGGGGCTCACCCCTCCACTTT.

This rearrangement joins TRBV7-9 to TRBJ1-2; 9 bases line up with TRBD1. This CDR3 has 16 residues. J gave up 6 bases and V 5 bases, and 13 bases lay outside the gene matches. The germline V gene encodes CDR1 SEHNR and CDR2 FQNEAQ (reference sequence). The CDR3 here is CASSLPRQGERNGYTF. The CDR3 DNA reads TGTGCCAGCAGCCTACCCCGACAGGGGGAAAGGAATGGCTACACCTTC.

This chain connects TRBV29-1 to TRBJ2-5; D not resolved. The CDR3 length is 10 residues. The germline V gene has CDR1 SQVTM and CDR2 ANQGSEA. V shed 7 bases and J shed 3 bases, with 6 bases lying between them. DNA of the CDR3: TGCAGCGCTAAGAAAGAGACCCAGTACTTC. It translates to CSAKKETQYF.

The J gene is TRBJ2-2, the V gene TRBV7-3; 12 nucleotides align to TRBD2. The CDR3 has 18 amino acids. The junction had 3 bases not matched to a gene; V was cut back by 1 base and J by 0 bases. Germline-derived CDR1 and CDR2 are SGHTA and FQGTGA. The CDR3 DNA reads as TGTGCCAGCAGCTTAATACCTAGCGGGGGGGCGAACACCGGGGAGCTGTTTTTT. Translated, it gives CASSLIPSGGANTGELFF.

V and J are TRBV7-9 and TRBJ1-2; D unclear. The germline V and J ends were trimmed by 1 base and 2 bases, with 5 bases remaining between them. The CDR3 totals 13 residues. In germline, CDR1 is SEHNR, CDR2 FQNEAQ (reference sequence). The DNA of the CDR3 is TGTGCCAGCAGCTTAGGGGCCAACTATGGCTACACCTTC. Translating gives CASSLGANYGYTF.

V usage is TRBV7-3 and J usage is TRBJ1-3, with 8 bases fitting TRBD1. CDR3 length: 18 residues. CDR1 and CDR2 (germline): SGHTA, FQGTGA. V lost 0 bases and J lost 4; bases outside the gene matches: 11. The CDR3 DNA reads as TGTGCCAGCAGCTTAACCCTTGACAGGGGCCTTGCGGGAAACACCATATATTTT. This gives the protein CASSLTLDRGLAGNTIYF.

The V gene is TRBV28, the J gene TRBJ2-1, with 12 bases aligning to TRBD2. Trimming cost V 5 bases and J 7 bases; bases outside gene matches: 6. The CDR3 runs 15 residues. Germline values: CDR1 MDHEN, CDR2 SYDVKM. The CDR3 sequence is CASSTRTSGVNEQFF. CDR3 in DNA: TGTGCCAGCAGTACTCGGACTAGCGGGGTGAATGAGCAGTTCTTC.

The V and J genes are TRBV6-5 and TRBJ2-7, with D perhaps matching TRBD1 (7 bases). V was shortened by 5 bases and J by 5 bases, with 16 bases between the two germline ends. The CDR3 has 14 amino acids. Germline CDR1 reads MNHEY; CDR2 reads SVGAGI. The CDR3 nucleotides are TGTGCCAGCAGTACGCCCGCCAGGGGGGACGAGCAGTACTTC. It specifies CASSTPARGDEQYF.

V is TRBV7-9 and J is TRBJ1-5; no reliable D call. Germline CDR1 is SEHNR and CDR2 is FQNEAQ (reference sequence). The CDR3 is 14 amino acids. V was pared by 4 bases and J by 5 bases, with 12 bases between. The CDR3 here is CASSSGGVYQPQHF. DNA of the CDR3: TGTGCCAGCAGCTCCGGCGGTGTGTATCAGCCCCAGCATTTT.

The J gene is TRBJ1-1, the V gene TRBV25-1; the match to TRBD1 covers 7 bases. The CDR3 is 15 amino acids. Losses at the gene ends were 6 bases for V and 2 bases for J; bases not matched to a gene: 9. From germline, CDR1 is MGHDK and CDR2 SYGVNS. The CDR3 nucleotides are TGTGCCAGCAGACCACGAGGGGGCCGAAACACTGAAGCTTTCTTT. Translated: CASRPRGGRNTEAFF.

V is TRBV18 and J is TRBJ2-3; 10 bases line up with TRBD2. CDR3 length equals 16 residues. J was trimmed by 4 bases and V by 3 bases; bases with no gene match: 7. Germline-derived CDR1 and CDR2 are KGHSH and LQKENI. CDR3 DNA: TGTGCCAGCTCACCGCCCGGGCTAGCGGGGGCAGATACGCAGTATTTT. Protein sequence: CASSPPGLAGADTQYF.